The present T cell receptor beta chain was sequenced within a study of shared clonotypes between healthy human individuals. Across the whole study: Each donor's CD8 memory used one plate, CD8 naive two, each CD4 subset three.

The repertoire was sequenced with immunoSEQ multiplex PCR; TCRdb's copy has only in-frame clones and lacks some. The sample has fewer than 100,000 clones; about 68% are singletons. V shed 7 bases and J shed 7 bases, with 14 bases lying between them. The germline gives CDR1 MNHNS, CDR2 SASEGT. The CDR3 sequence is 13 residues long. This clone was observed a handful of times. Its target is unknown. Study observations and caveats: Lower generation probabilities were found for non-shared clonotypes than for those shared by all four donors. It was observed that 5% to 6% of naive CD4 clonotypes were shared across a few donors.

CD8 memory combined CD45RO+ cells with CCR7-negative CD45RA+ TemRA cells. Sequenced material: memory CD8+ T cells sorted from blood. Subset noted: CD45RO+ cells pooled with CCR7-negative TemRA cells. The TCR comes from a young man in good health. The rearrangement uses TRBV6-1 and TRBJ1-5; tentative D call: TRBD1 (6 bases). CDR3 sequence reads: CASNVGGDQPQHF. CDR3 nucleotide sequence: TGTGCCAGCAACGTAGGGGGGGACCAGCCCCAGCATTTT.